Presented here are 8 T cell receptor beta chains from one specimen sequenced in a study of OX40 agonist ivuxolimab in advanced cancers. Data came from immunoSEQ multiplex PCR; TCRdb stores just in-frame clones and leaves some out. The sample carries just under 75,000 clones, around nine tenths recorded once. The sequences come from CD4+ or CD8+ T cells sorted from blood, collected in a trial of the OX40 agonist ivuxolimab. These receptors were collected from an adult with an advanced solid tumor such as melanoma, head and neck, liver or kidney cancer.

The chain recombines TRBV5-6 with TRBJ2-7; possible D gene TRBD1, 6 bases. This CDR3 comprises 18 residues. Germline V gene sequence: CDR1 SGHDT, CDR2 YYEEEE. The V gene lost 3 bases and the J gene lost 1 base, with 23 bases spanning the gap. CDR3 loop: CASSSTATGDITSYEQYF. The CDR3 bases are TGTGCCAGCAGCTCGACCGCGACCGGGGACATAACTTCCTACGAGCAGTACTTC.

The chain recombines TRBV10-3 with TRBJ1-1; D is ambiguous. Trimming pared 2 bases from V and 0 bases from J, leaving 10 bases between. There are 15 residues in the CDR3. CDR1 ENHRY and CDR2 SYGVKD come from the germline V gene. The CDR3 region has the DNA TGTGCCATCAGTGAGAACCCGGGCATGAACACTGAAGCTTTCTTT. It encodes CAISENPGMNTEAFF.

This chain connects TRBV4-3 to TRBJ2-3; no reliable D call. The V and J ends lost 1 base and 6 bases respectively, with 11 bases between them. The CDR3 covers 14 residues. Germline CDR1 is LGHNA and CDR2 is YSLEER. This CDR3 is CASSQVPFGDTQYF. The CDR3 coding sequence is TGCGCCAGCAGCCAAGTCCCCTTTGGGGATACGCAGTATTTT.

This chain connects TRBV5-4 to TRBJ1-4; D is ambiguous. The germline V gene has CDR1 SGHNT and CDR2 YYREEE (reference sequence). The CDR3 has 14 amino acids. V was pared by 0 bases and J by 5 bases, with 8 bases between. CDR3 nucleotide sequence: TGTGCCAGCAGCTTGGTAGGGAACAATGAAAAACTGTTTTTT. Its protein product is CASSLVGNNEKLFF.

This rearrangement joins TRBV28 to TRBJ2-1, with 8 bases fitting TRBD2. V gave up 8 bases and J gave up 4 bases; unmatched junction bases: 16. CDR1 is MDHEN and CDR2 is SYDVKM in the germline V gene. The CDR3 totals 17 residues. CDR3 DNA: TGTGCCAGCCGTGGTCCCCTAGCGGGCAAGGGTTACAATGAGCAGTTCTTC. It encodes CASRGPLAGKGYNEQFF.

The chain combines TRBV29-1 with TRBJ2-3; weak D call: TRBD1 (6 bases). V was clipped by 4 bases and J by 2 bases, with 19 bases between them. Germline loops: CDR1 SQVTM, CDR2 ANQGSEA. This CDR3 is built from 16 residues. CDR3 bases: TGCAGCGTTGTGGGGGCCAGACTATTCGCCACAGATACGCAGTATTTT. Protein: CSVVGARLFATDTQYF.

The J gene is TRBJ2-7, the V gene TRBV7-6; D gene ambiguous. CDR3 size: 13 residues. Germline-derived CDR1 and CDR2 are SGHVS and FNYEAQ. Deletions cut 2 bases from V and 4 bases from J, with 9 bases between. CDR3 sequence reads: CASSLRASYEQYF. In DNA, the CDR3 is TGTGCCAGCAGCTTAAGGGCCTCATACGAGCAGTACTTC. The variable domain in full, with the rest retrieved from reference TRBV7-6 and TRBJ2-7, is GAGVSQSPRYKVTKRGQDVALRCDPISGHVSLYWYRQALGQGPEFLTYFNYEAQQDKSGLPNDRFSAERPEGSISTLTIQRTEQRDSAMYRCASSLRASYEQYFGPGTRLTVT.

The rearrangement links TRBV30 to TRBJ2-5; 7 nucleotides match TRBD2. V lost 5 bases to trimming and J lost 2 bases; unmatched junction nucleotides: 5. The CDR3 contains 13 residues. Looked up from germline, CDR1 is GTSNPN and CDR2 is SVGIG (reference sequence). For the CDR3, the DNA is TGTGCCTGGTCAGCGGGGACGCAAGAGACCCAGTACTTC. Translating it yields CAWSAGTQETQYF.